A selection of T cell receptor beta chains follows, all from one sample in a study of PD-1 blockade in classical Hodgkin lymphoma. The repertoire was sequenced with immunoSEQ multiplex PCR; TCRdb's copy has only in-frame clones and lacks some. Among around 30,000 clones listed, 75% to 90% were seen once. The sample taken for sequencing was CD4+ T cells from blood. These receptors all stem from a human donor with classical Hodgkin lymphoma. Each CDR3 is given with its conserved first and last residue. D genes are given only for firm matches. Not every row has a clone size; where given, it reads once, few, many or a size class.

v_gene,d_gene,j_gene,abundance,CDR3aa,CDR3nt
TRBV6-1,.,TRBJ1-5,once,CASSEGGGKSNQPQHF,TGTGCCAGCAGTGAAGGGGGAGGGAAGAGCAATCAGCCCCAGCATTTT
TRBV28,TRBD1,TRBJ1-2,.,CASSRGWTGGRNYGYTF,TGTGCCAGCAGTAGAGGGTGGACAGGGGGCCGGAACTATGGCTACACCTTC
TRBV2,TRBD1,TRBJ1-1,.,CASSRDRRYTEAFF,TGTGCCAGCAGCCGGGACAGGAGGTACACTGAAGCTTTCTTT
TRBV5-1,TRBD1,TRBJ1-2,.,CASLGQGSGHYTF,TGCGCCAGCTTGGGACAGGGAAGCGGACACTACACCTTC
TRBV7-2,TRBD2,TRBJ2-7,.,CASSLGQGGSYEQYF,TGTGCCAGCAGCTTAGGGCAGGGAGGGTCCTACGAGCAGTACTTC
TRBV2,.,TRBJ2-7,.,CASSGSYEQYF,TGTGCCAGCAGTGGGTCCTACGAGCAGTACTTC
TRBV11-2,.,TRBJ1-1,.,CASSLTPNTEAFF,TGTGCCAGCAGCTTAACACCGAACACTGAAGCTTTCTTT
TRBV7-9,.,TRBJ2-1,.,CASSLAANQYNEQFF,TGTGCCAGCAGCTTAGCGGCAAACCAGTACAATGAGCAGTTCTTC
TRBV6-5,.,TRBJ1-1,.,CASSERQVNTEAFF,TGTGCCAGCAGTGAAAGACAGGTGAACACTGAAGCTTTCTTT
TRBV18,TRBD1,TRBJ1-2,.,CASSRKTGDGYGYTF,TGTGCCAGCTCACGAAAGACAGGGGATGGGTATGGCTACACCTTC
TRBV7-9,.,TRBJ2-7,.,CASSPDSHEQYF,TGTGCCAGCAGCCCGGACAGTCACGAGCAGTACTTC
TRBV7-9,TRBD1,TRBJ2-1,.,CATGRDSQFF,TGTGCCACCGGCCGGGACAGTCAGTTCTTC
TRBV28,TRBD2,TRBJ2-1,.,CASITGSLGGRSSYNEQFF,TGTGCCAGCATTACGGGTTCTTTGGGCGGGAGGTCCTCCTACAATGAGCAGTTCTTC
TRBV9,.,TRBJ2-5,.,CASSTEGVWGTQYF,TGTGCCAGCAGCACCGAAGGAGTATGGGGGACCCAGTACTTC
TRBV7-2,.,TRBJ2-3,.,CASSLGSSDTQYF,TGTGCCAGCAGCTTAGGAAGTTCAGATACGCAGTATTTT
TRBV10-3,TRBD1,TRBJ2-2,.,CAISMTGFTGELFF,TGTGCCATCAGCATGACAGGGTTCACCGGGGAGCTGTTTTTT
TRBV5-1,.,TRBJ1-2,.,CASSLKDYRADYTF,TGCGCCAGCAGCTTGAAGGATTACAGGGCTGACTACACCTTC
TRBV20-1,.,TRBJ2-7,.,CSAIKDPEQYF,TGCAGTGCTATTAAAGACCCCGAGCAGTACTTC
TRBV6-6,TRBD1,TRBJ1-1,.,CASREGQKNTEAFF,TGTGCCAGCAGGGAGGGACAGAAGAACACTGAAGCTTTCTTT
TRBV7-9,.,TRBJ1-1,.,CASSLYGGATEAFF,TGTGCCAGCAGCTTATACGGGGGGGCCACTGAAGCTTTCTTT
TRBV9,.,TRBJ2-1,.,CASSYGVSGGYNEQFF,TGTGCCAGCAGCTATGGAGTGAGCGGAGGCTACAATGAGCAGTTCTTC
TRBV11-2,.,TRBJ2-7,.,CASSLVDSYEQYF,TGTGCCAGCAGCTTAGTAGACAGCTACGAGCAGTACTTC
TRBV18,.,TRBJ1-2,.,CASSPDGVQDGYTF,TGTGCCAGCTCACCGGACGGTGTTCAGGATGGCTACACCTTC
TRBV5-1,TRBD2,TRBJ2-1,once,CASSLVAGDLYNEQFF,TGCGCCAGCAGCTTGGTAGCGGGGGACCTCTACAATGAGCAGTTCTTC
TRBV25-1,.,TRBJ2-5,.,CASSERLETQYF,TGTGCCAGCAGTGAAAGGTTAGAGACCCAGTACTTC
TRBV5-6,.,TRBJ2-7,.,CASIGGGYEQYF,TGTGCCAGCATTGGAGGGGGCTACGAGCAGTACTTC
TRBV28,TRBD1,TRBJ1-2,.,CASRSREGQGWGYTF,TGTGCCAGCAGATCCAGGGAGGGACAGGGTTGGGGCTACACCTTC
TRBV11-3,.,TRBJ2-2,.,CASSLGSQGGTGELFF,TGTGCCAGCAGCTTGGGTTCCCAGGGGGGGACCGGGGAGCTGTTTTTT
TRBV7-9,.,TRBJ2-1,.,CASSWTRTSYNEQFF,TGTGCCAGCAGCTGGACACGGACCTCCTACAATGAGCAGTTCTTC
TRBV28,.,TRBJ1-2,.,CASSSRVYGYTF,TGTGCCAGCAGTTCCAGGGTCTATGGCTACACCTTC
TRBV2,TRBD1,TRBJ2-1,.,CASKPDRGQNEQFF,TGTGCCAGCAAACCGGACAGGGGGCAGAATGAGCAGTTCTTC
TRBV5-1,.,TRBJ2-5,.,CASRRGLPQETQYF,TGCGCCAGCAGAAGGGGACTCCCTCAAGAGACCCAGTACTTC
TRBV20-1,.,TRBJ2-7,.,CSARGGYEQYF,TGCAGTGCTAGAGGGGGTTACGAGCAGTACTTC
TRBV7-6,.,TRBJ2-1,.,CASSLQGRISYNEQFF,TGTGCCAGCAGCTTACAGGGACGAATTTCCTACAATGAGCAGTTCTTC
TRBV6-6,.,TRBJ2-7,.,CASTRDGYEQYF,TGTGCCAGCACCCGGGACGGTTACGAGCAGTACTTC
TRBV5-5,.,TRBJ2-1,.,CASSVQAGPNNEQFF,TGTGCCAGCAGCGTGCAGGCGGGTCCCAACAATGAGCAGTTCTTC
TRBV19,.,TRBJ2-2,.,CASRPRTGMAGELFF,TGTGCCAGTAGGCCTCGGACCGGGATGGCCGGGGAGCTGTTTTTT
TRBV19,.,TRBJ2-3,.,CASSISVWEQDTQYF,TGTGCCAGTAGTATAAGCGTATGGGAACAAGATACGCAGTATTTT
TRBV5-1,.,TRBJ2-7,.,CASRSHPYEQYF,TGCGCCAGCAGGAGTCACCCCTACGAGCAGTACTTC